A single sample is the source of the 12 T cell receptor beta chains below, sequenced in a study of blood T cell repertoires in COVID-19. The data were produced by immunoSEQ multiplex PCR, yet TCRdb's version contains in-frame clones alone and is incomplete. The profile shows approximately 400,000 clones, 89% of them singletons. What was sequenced was peripheral blood. These receptors all come from a man aged 40-55 years with acute or convalescent COVID-19.

This chain joins TRBV7-2 and TRBJ2-5; 15 bases are a match to TRBD2. V lost 5 bases and J lost 5; bases outside the gene matches: 9. The germline gives CDR1 SGHTA, CDR2 FQGNSA. CDR3 length: 17 residues. CDR3 residues: CASSGGTSGGMGETQYF. The DNA of the CDR3 is TGTGCCAGCAGCGGTGGGACTAGCGGGGGGATGGGGGAGACCCAGTACTTC. Using reference TRBV7-2 and TRBJ2-5 for the parts outside the CDR3, the full variable domain is GAGVSQSPSNKVTEKGKDVELRCDPISGHTALYWYRQSLGQGLEFLIYFQGNSAPDKSGLPSDRFSAERTGGSVSTLTIQRTQQEDSAVYLCASSGGTSGGMGETQYFGPGTRLLVL.

V usage is TRBV2 and J usage is TRBJ2-1; 8 bases agree with TRBD2. The V segment lost 3 bases and the J segment 4 bases; nucleotides outside the gene matches: 5. CDR1 is SNHLY, CDR2 FYNNEI, per germline. CDR3 length: 15 residues. CDR3: CASSERLAGYNEQFF. The CDR3 DNA reads TGTGCCAGCAGTGAGCGGCTAGCGGGTTACAATGAGCAGTTCTTC.

J is TRBJ2-7 and V is TRBV11-2, with TRBD2 identical over 9 bases. Germline V gene data show CDR1 as SGHAT and CDR2 as FQNNGV. This CDR3 has 15 residues. With 2 bases clipped from V and 2 bases from J, the junction kept 4 bases outside the gene matches. The CDR3 sequence is CASSLTVAGAYEQYF. DNA of the CDR3: TGTGCCAGCAGCTTAACGGTAGCGGGAGCCTACGAGCAGTACTTC.

This clone has more than one count but fewer than ten. The chain carries TRBV5-4 and TRBJ1-2, with 10 bases identical to TRBD1. Germline loops: CDR1 SGHNT, CDR2 YYREEE (reference sequence). The CDR3 consists of 15 residues. J was trimmed by 6 bases and V by 4 bases; bases with no gene match: 9. CDR3 residues: CASSVTGGWDNGYTF. Here the CDR3 DNA reads TGTGCCAGCAGCGTGACAGGGGGCTGGGATAATGGCTACACCTTC.

The V gene is TRBV19, the J gene TRBJ1-1, with a tentative D call TRBD1 (5 bases). The V and J ends lost 1 base and 0 bases respectively, with 9 bases between them. CDR1 is LNHDA, CDR2 SQIVND, per germline (reference sequence). This CDR3 has 15 amino acids. The CDR3 coding sequence is TGTGCCAGTAGTATAGTGGGGCAGATGAACACTGAAGCTTTCTTT. Encoded protein: CASSIVGQMNTEAFF.

The CDR3 reads CARTFRTGEAFF. The DNA for the CDR3 is TGTGCCAGGACTTTCAGGACAGGTGAAGCTTTCTTT. This chain connects TRBV2 to TRBJ1-1; 7 bases are shared with TRBD1. The CDR3 sequence is 12 residues long. Germline V lookup: CDR1 SNHLY, CDR2 FYNNEI. V was pared by 9 bases and J by 7 bases, with 8 bases of the junction left unmatched.

V is TRBV30 and J is TRBJ1-4, with TRBD1 matching 7 bases. Unmatched junction bases numbered 6, after V lost 6 bases and J lost 5 bases. The CDR3 has 13 residues. Germline lookup yields CDR1 GTSNPN and CDR2 SVGIG (reference sequence). The chain's CDR3 is CACKGTDNEKLFF. In nucleotides, the CDR3 is TGTGCCTGCAAAGGGACAGACAATGAAAAACTGTTTTTT. Full variable domain (missing parts from reference TRBV30 and TRBJ1-4): SQTIHQWPATLVQPVGSPLSLECTVEGTSNPNLYWYRQAAGRGLQLLFYSVGIGQISSEVPQNLSASRPQDRQFILSSKKLLLSDSGFYLCACKGTDNEKLFFGSGTQLSVL.

This chain uses TRBV28 with TRBJ1-2; 7 bases are a match to TRBD1. Germline CDR1 is MDHEN and CDR2 is SYDVKM. The CDR3 loop spans 13 amino acids. V lost 3 bases to trimming and J lost 7 bases; unmatched junction nucleotides: 5. CDR3 sequence: CASSFQGDLGYTF. CDR3 DNA sequence: TGTGCCAGCAGTTTTCAGGGGGATCTTGGCTACACCTTC.

The chain joins TRBV30 to TRBJ1-6; no firm D call. The V end was cut by 4 bases, the J end by 7 bases, with 8 bases between. Per the germline V gene, CDR1 is GTSNPN and CDR2 is SVGIG (reference sequence). This CDR3 contains 12 residues. The CDR3 coding sequence is TGTGCCTGGATGAACGGGAATTCACCCCTCCACTTT. Its translation is CAWMNGNSPLHF.

The rearrangement links TRBV27 to TRBJ2-3, with D possibly being TRBD1 (8 bases). The CDR3 consists of 14 residues. Trimming removed 6 bases from V and 9 bases from J, with 19 bases in between. Per the germline V gene, CDR1 is MNHEY and CDR2 is SMNVEV (reference sequence). CDR3 nucleotides: TGTGCCAGCAGCCACAGGGGGGGGGACACGACGCAGTATTTT. As protein: CASSHRGGDTTQYF.

The J gene is TRBJ2-1, the V gene TRBV12-3 or TRBV12-4; unclear D gene. CDR3 length: 13 residues. Trimming left V 6 bases short and J 4 bases short, with 10 bases between. The CDR3 coding sequence is TGTGCCAGCAGGATCGGTCTTTACAATGAGCAGTTCTTC. This encodes CASRIGLYNEQFF.

This chain joins TRBV13 and TRBJ1-4; D is uncertain. From germline, CDR1 is PRHDT and CDR2 FYEKMQ (reference sequence). The CDR3 consists of 12 residues. The V and J ends lost 5 bases and 8 bases respectively, with 9 bases between them. In DNA form, the CDR3 reads TGTGCCAGCAGCCCGTTCGGGGAAAAACTGTTTTTT. Its protein is CASSPFGEKLFF.